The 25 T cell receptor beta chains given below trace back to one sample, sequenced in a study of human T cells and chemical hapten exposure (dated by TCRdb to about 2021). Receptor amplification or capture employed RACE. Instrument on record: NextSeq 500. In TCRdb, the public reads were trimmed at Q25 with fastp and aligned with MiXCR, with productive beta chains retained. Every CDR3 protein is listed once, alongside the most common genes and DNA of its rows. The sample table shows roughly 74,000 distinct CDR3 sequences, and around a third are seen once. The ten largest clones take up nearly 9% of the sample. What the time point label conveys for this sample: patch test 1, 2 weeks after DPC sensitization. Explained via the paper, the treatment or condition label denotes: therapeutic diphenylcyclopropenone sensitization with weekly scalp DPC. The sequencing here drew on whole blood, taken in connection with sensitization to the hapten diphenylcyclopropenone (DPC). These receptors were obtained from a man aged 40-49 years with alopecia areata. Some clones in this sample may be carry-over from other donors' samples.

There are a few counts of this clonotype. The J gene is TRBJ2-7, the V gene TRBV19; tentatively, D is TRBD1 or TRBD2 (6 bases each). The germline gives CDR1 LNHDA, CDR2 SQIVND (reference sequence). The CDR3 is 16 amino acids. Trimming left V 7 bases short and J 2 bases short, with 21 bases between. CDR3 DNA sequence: TGTGCCAGTATGGGACTGGCGGCAGGGGACACCTACGAGCAGTACTTC. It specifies CASMGLAAGDTYEQYF.

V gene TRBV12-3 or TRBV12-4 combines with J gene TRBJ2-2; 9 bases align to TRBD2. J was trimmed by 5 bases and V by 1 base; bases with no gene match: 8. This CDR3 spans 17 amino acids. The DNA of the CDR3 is TGTGCCAGCAGTTTAGGGACCCCAGCGGGAGGAACCGGGGAGCTGTTTTTT. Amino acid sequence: CASSLGTPAGGTGELFF.

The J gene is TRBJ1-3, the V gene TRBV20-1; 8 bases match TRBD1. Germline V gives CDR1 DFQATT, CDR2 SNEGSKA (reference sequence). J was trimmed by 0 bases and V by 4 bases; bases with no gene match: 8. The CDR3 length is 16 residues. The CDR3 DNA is TGCAGTGCTAAGGACAGGGTCCAATCCTCTGGAAACACCATATATTTT. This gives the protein CSAKDRVQSSGNTIYF.

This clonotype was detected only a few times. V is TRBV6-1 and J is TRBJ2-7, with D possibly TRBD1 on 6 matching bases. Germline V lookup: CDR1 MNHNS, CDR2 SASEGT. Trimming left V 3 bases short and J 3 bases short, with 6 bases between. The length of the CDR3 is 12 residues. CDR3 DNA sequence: TGTGCCAGCAGTGACAGGGGCTACGAGCAGTACTTC. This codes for CASSDRGYEQYF.

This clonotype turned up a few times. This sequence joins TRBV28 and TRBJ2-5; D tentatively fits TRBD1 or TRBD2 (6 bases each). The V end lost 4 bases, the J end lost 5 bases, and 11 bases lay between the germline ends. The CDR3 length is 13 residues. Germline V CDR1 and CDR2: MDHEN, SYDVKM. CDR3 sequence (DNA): TGTGCCAGCAGTTCCGGGGGCGCGGAGACCCAGTACTTC. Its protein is CASSSGGAETQYF.

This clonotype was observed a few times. CDR3: CSARVASGLYEQYF. DNA for the CDR3: TGCAGTGCTAGAGTGGCTAGCGGATTATACGAGCAGTACTTC. The V gene is TRBV20-1, the J gene TRBJ2-7, with 7 bases that match TRBD2. V lost 1 base and J lost 4; bases outside the gene matches: 7. Germline values: CDR1 DFQATT, CDR2 SNEGSKA (reference sequence). This CDR3 has 14 amino acids.

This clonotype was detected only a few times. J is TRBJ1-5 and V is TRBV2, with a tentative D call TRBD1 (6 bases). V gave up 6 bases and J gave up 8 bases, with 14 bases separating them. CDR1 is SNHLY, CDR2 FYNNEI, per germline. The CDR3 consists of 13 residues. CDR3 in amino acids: CASSPGEIEPQHF. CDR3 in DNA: TGTGCCAGCAGCCCAGGGGAAATAGAGCCCCAGCATTTT.

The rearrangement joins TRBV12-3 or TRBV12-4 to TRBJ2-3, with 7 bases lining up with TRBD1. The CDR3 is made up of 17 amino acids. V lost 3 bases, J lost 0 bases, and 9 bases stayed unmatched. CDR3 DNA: TGTGCCAGCAGTTTCGGACAGGCCCTATCTAGCACAGATACGCAGTATTTT. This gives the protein CASSFGQALSSTDTQYF.

The CDR3 is CSAKTGVSQPQHF. The CDR3 region has the DNA TGCAGTGCCAAGACAGGGGTGAGTCAGCCCCAGCATTTT. V and J are TRBV20-1 and TRBJ1-5, with 8 bases matching TRBD1. Germline V gene lookup returns CDR1 DFQATT and CDR2 SNEGSKA (reference sequence). The V segment lost 6 bases and the J segment 6 bases; nucleotides outside the gene matches: 7. The CDR3 contains 13 residues.

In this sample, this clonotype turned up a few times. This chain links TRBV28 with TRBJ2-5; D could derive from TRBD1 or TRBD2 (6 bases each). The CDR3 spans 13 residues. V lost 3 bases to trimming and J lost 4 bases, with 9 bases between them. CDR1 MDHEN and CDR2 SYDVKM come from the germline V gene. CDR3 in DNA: TGTGCCAGCAGTTTTCGGGGGCCAGAGACCCAGTACTTC. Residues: CASSFRGPETQYF.

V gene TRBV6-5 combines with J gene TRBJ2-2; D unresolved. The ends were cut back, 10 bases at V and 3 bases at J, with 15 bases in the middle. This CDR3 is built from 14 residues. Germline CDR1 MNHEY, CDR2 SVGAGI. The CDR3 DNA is TGTGCCACCGGCGCAGAAGATTACACCGGGGAGCTGTTTTTT. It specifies CATGAEDYTGELFF.

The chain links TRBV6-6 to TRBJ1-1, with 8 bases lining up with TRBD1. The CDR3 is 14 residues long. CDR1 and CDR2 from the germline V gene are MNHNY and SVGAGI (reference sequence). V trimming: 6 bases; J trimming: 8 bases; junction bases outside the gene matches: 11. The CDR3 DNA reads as TGTGCCAGCAGCAGACAGGGGACGAAGGGGGAAGCTTTCTTT. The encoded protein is CASSRQGTKGEAFF.

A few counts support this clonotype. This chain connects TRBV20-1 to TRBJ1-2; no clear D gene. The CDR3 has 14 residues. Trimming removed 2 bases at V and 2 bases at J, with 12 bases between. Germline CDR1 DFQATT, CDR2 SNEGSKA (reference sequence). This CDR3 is CSARPEWGNYGYTF. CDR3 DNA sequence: TGCAGTGCTAGACCGGAGTGGGGAAACTATGGCTACACCTTC.

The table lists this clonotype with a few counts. The CDR3, as DNA: TGTGCCAGCAGCCCCGGGACAGGGGAGAATTCACCCCTCCACTTT. Amino acid sequence: CASSPGTGENSPLHF. The J gene is TRBJ1-6, the V gene TRBV12-3 or TRBV12-4, with 10 bases identical to TRBD1. CDR3 size: 15 residues. V lost 6 bases and J lost 7; bases outside the gene matches: 6.

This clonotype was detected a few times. The CDR3 here is CATQDRNYEQYF. The CDR3 DNA follows: TGTGCCACCCAGGACAGGAATTACGAGCAGTACTTC. This sequence joins TRBV12-3 or TRBV12-4 and TRBJ2-7, with 7 nucleotides matching TRBD1. Losses at the gene ends were 10 bases for V and 4 bases for J; bases not matched to a gene: 7. This CDR3 has 12 residues.

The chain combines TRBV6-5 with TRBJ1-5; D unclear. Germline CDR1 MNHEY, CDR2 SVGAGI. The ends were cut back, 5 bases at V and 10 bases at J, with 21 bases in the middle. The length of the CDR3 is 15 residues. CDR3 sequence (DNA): TGTGCCAGCAGTATAGTACTCATGAAATTACACCCCCAGCATTTT. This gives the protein CASSIVLMKLHPQHF.

The CDR3 DNA sequence: TGTGCCAGCAGTTTAACCCAGGGTTCCGAGCAGTACTTC. Encoded protein: CASSLTQGSEQYF. The genes are TRBV6-6 and TRBJ2-7; TRBD1 is a possible D gene (5 bases). CDR1 is MNHNY and CDR2 is SVGAGI in the germline V gene (reference sequence). V was clipped by 4 bases and J by 6 bases, with 13 bases between them. This CDR3 spans 13 amino acids.

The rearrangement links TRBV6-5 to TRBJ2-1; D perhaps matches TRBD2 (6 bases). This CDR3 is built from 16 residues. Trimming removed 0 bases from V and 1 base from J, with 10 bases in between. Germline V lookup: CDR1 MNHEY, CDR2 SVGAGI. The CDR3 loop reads CASSYSRRDSYNEQFF. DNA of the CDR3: TGTGCCAGCAGTTACTCACGGCGGGATTCCTACAATGAGCAGTTCTTC.

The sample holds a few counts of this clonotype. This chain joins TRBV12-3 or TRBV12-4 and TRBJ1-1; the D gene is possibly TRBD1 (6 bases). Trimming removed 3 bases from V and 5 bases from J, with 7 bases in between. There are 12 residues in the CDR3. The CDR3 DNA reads TGTGCCAGCAGTTTGGACAGAACTGAAGCTTTCTTT. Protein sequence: CASSLDRTEAFF.

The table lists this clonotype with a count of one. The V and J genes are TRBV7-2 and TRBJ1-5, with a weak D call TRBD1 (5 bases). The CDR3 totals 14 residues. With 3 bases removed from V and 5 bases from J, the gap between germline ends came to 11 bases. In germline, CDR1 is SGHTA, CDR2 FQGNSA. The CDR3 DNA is TGTGCCAGCAGCTTTCTCAGGGAAGATCAGCCCCAGCATTTT. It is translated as CASSFLREDQPQHF.

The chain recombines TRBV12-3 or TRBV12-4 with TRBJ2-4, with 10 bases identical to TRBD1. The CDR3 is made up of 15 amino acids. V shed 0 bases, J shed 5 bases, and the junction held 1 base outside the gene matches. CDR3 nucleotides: TGTGCCAGCAGTTTAGCCGGGACAGGGGAAAACATTCAGTACTTC. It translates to CASSLAGTGENIQYF.

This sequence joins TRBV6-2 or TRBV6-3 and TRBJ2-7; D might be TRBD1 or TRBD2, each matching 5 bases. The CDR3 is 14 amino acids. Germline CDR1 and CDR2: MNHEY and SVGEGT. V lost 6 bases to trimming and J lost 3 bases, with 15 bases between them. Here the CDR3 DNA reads TGTGCCAGCAGACGGGGACGAAGCAACTACGAGCAGTACTTC. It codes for CASRRGRSNYEQYF.

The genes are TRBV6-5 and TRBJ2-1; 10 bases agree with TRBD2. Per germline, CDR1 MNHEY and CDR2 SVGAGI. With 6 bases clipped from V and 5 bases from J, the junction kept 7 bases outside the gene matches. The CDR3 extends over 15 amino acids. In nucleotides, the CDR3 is TGTGCCAGCAGCAGCATAGCGGGAGGACACAATGAGCAGTTCTTC. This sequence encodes CASSSIAGGHNEQFF.

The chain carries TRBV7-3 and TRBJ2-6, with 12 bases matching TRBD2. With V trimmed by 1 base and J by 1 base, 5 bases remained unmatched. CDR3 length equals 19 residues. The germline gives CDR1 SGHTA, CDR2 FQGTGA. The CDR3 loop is CASSLKSGLAGSGANVLTF. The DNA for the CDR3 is TGTGCCAGCAGCTTAAAGTCCGGACTAGCGGGATCTGGGGCCAACGTCCTGACTTTC.

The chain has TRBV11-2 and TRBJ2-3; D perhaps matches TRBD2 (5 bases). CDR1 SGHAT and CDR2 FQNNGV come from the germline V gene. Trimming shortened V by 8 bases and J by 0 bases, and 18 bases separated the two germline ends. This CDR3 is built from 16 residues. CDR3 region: CASSIVSGPSTDTQYF. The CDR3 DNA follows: TGTGCCAGCTCTATTGTGAGCGGTCCTAGCACAGATACGCAGTATTTT.